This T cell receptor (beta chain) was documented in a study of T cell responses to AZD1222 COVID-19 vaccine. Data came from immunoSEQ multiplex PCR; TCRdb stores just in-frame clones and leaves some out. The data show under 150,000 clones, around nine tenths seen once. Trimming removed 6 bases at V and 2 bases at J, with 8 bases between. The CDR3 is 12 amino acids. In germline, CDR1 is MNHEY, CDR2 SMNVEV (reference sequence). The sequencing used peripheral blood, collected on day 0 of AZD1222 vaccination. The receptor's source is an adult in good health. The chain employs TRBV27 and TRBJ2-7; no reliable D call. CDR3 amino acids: CASSGSAYEQYF. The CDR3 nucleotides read TGTGCCAGCAGCGGATCTGCCTACGAGCAGTACTTC.